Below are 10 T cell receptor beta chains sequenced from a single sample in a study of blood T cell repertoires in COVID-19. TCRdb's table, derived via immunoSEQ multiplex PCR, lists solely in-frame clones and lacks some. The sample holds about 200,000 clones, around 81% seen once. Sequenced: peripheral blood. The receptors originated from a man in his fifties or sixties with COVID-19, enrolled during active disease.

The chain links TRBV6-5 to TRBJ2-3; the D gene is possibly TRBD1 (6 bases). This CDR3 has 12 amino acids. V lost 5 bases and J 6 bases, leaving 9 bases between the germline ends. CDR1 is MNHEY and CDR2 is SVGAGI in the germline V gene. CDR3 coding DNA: TGTGCCAGCAGTCGCCAGGGGGATACGCAGTATTTT. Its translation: CASSRQGDTQYF.

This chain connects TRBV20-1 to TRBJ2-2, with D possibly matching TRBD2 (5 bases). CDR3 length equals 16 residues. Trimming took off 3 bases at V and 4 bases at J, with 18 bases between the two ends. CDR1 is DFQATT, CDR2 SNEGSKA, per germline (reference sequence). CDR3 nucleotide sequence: TGCAGTGCTAGTCCCCTCGACGGAGGCGGCACCGGGGAGCTGTTTTTT. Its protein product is CSASPLDGGGTGELFF.

This CDR3 is CSASNSLAGGTGELFF. The CDR3 DNA reads as TGCAGTGCTAGTAACAGCCTAGCGGGAGGCACCGGGGAGCTGTTTTTT. The V and J genes are TRBV20-1 and TRBJ2-2, with 11 bases lining up with TRBD2. The germline V gene encodes CDR1 DFQATT and CDR2 SNEGSKA (reference sequence). V gave up 3 bases and J gave up 4 bases; unmatched junction bases: 7. CDR3 length: 16 amino acids.

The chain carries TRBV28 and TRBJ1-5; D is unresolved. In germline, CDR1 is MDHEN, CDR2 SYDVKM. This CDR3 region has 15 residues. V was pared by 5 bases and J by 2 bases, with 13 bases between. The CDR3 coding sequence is TGTGCCAGCAGTCCCTCCACCGGGGGCAATCAGCCCCAGCATTTT. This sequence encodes CASSPSTGGNQPQHF. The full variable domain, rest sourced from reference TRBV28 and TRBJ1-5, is DVKVTQSSRYLVKRTGEKVFLECVQDMDHENMFWYRQDPGLGLRLIYFSYDVKMKEKGDIPEGYSVSREKKERFSLILESASTNQTSMYLCASSPSTGGNQPQHFGDGTRLSIL.

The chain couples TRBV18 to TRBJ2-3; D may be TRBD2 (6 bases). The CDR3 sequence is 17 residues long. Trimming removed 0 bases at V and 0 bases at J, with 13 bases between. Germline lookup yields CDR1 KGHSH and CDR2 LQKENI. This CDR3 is CASSPPGGFDSTDTQYF. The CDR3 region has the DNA TGTGCCAGCTCACCACCTGGAGGGTTTGATAGCACAGATACGCAGTATTTT.

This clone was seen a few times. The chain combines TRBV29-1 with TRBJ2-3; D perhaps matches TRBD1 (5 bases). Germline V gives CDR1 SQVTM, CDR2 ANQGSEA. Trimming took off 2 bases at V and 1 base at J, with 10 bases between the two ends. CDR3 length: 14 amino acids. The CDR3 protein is CSVEQGLGTDTQYF. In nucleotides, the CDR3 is TGCAGCGTTGAACAGGGATTAGGCACAGATACGCAGTATTTT.

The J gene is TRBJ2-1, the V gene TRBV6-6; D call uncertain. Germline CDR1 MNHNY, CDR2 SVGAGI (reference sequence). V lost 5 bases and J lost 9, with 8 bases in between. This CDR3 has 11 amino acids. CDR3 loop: CASSMRSEQFF. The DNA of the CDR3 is TGTGCCAGCAGTATGAGGAGTGAGCAGTTCTTC.

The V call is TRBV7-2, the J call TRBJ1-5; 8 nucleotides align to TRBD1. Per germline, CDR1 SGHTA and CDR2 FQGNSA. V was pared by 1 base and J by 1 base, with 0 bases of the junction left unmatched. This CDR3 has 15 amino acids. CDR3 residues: CASSLGTGSNQPQHF. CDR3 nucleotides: TGTGCCAGCAGCTTAGGGACAGGGAGCAATCAGCCCCAGCATTTT.

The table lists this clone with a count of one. The CDR3 nucleotides read TGTGCCAGTACCAAAGGGCCGGGATTTGACGGGGAGCTGTTTTTT. It specifies CASTKGPGFDGELFF. The gene calls are TRBV19 and TRBJ2-2; the D gene is possibly TRBD2 (5 bases). Germline-derived CDR1 and CDR2 are LNHDA and SQIVND (reference sequence). V was pared by 7 bases and J by 7 bases, with 19 bases between. The CDR3 runs to 15 residues.

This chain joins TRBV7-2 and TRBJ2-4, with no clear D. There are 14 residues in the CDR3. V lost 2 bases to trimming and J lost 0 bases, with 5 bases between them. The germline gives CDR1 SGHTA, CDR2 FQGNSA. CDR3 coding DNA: TGTGCCAGCAGCTTATCAATAGCCAAAAACATTCAGTACTTC. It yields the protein CASSLSIAKNIQYF.